The text below deals with one T cell receptor (beta chain). The antigen remains undetermined. Clones were sequenced by immunoSEQ multiplex PCR, and TCRdb holds only the in-frame ones, with some missing. The repertoire includes 800,000 to 1,200,000 clones, roughly 74% of them detected once, and 0.5% to 0.6% sits in the top ten. The data were obtained in a study of shared clonotypes between healthy human individuals. Study-wide results and limits: Large depth notwithstanding, sorted-subset sequencing proved incomplete by rarefaction. When compared with the clonotypes that were shared by all four sorted-subset donors, the non-shared clonotypes turned out to have lower generation probabilities.

CDR1 is SGHNT and CDR2 is YYREEE in the germline V gene (reference sequence). Trimming took 5 bases from V and 0 from J, leaving 12 bases between them. The CDR3 extends over 14 amino acids. Material for sequencing was memory CD4+ T cells from PBMCs. Subset reported: CD45RA-negative fraction. The TCR comes from a man aged 18 to 29 in good health. Some clones in this sample may be carry-over from other donors' samples. The V and J genes are TRBV5-4 and TRBJ2-7; tentatively, D is TRBD1 (6 bases). CDR3 sequence: CASSPGTFSYEQYF. In DNA, the CDR3 is TGTGCCAGCAGTCCCGGGACATTCTCCTACGAGCAGTACTTC.